This TCR beta chain was captured in a study of glioma-infiltrating T cells. Regarding the study as a whole: Gliomas, especially low-grade, showed above-expected tissue-blood divergence; non-neoplastic patients showed below.

Note on this clonotype: The target antigen is unknown.

Using RNA template, CDR3s of TCR alpha and beta were amplified with iRepertoire arm-PCR. TCRdb re-derived calls from the multiplex PCR reads in MiXCR, one entry per CDR3 protein. Here the sample spans under 200,000 distinct CDR3 sequences, around 40% being singletons. This receptor was identified in a human donor with low-grade glioma or glioblastoma, undergoing nonglioma brain surgery, or in good health (not recorded which). What was sequenced was glioma tissue, nonneoplastic brain tissue, or PBMCs (not recorded which).

CDR3 sequence (DNA): TGCAGTGTTAGGGAATTAGCGGGAGGGCGCGATACGCAGTATTTT. Translated: CSVRELAGGRDTQYF. The chain carries TRBV20-1 and TRBJ2-3, with TRBD2 identical over 11 bases. V shed 7 bases, J shed 6 bases, and the junction held 12 bases outside the gene matches. The CDR3 length is 15 residues. Germline CDR1 and CDR2: DFQATT and SNEGSKA (reference sequence).